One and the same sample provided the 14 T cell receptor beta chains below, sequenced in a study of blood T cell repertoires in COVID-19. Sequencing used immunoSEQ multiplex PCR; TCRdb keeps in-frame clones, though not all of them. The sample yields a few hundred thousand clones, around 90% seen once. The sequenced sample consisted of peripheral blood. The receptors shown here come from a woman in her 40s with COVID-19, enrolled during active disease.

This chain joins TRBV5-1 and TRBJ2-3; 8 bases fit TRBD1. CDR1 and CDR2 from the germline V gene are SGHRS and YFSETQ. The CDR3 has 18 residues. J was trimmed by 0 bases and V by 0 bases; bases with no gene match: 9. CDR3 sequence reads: CASSLGQGAPPSTDTQYF. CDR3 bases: TGCGCCAGCAGCTTGGGCCAGGGGGCACCCCCTAGCACAGATACGCAGTATTTT.

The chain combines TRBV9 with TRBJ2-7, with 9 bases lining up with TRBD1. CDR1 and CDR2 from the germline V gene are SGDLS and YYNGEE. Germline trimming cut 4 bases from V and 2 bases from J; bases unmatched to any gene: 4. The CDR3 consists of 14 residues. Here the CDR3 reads CASSPGQGPYEQYF. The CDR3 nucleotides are TGTGCCAGCAGCCCCGGACAGGGGCCCTACGAGCAGTACTTC.

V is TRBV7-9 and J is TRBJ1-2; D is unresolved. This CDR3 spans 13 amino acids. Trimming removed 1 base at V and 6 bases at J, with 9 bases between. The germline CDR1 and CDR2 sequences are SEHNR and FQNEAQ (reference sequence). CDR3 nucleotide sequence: TGTGCCAGCAGCTTAGGATTGTCGGATGGCTACACCTTC. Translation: CASSLGLSDGYTF.

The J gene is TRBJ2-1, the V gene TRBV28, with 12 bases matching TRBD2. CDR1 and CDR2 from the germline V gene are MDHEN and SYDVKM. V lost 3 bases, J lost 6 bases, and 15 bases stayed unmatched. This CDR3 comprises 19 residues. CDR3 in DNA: TGTGCCAGCAGTTTCAATCCGGCTAGCGGGGGGGCGGGACGCAATGAGCAGTTCTTC. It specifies CASSFNPASGGAGRNEQFF. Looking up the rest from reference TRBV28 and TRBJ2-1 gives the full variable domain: DVKVTQSSRYLVKRTGEKVFLECVQDMDHENMFWYRQDPGLGLRLIYFSYDVKMKEKGDIPEGYSVSREKKERFSLILESASTNQTSMYLCASSFNPASGGAGRNEQFFGPGTRLTVL.

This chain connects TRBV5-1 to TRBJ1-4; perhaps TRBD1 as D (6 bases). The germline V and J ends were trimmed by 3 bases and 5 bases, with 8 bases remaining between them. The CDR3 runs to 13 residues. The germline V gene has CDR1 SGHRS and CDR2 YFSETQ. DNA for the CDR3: TGCGCCAGCAGCTGGCAGGGGAATGAAAAACTGTTTTTT. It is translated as CASSWQGNEKLFF.

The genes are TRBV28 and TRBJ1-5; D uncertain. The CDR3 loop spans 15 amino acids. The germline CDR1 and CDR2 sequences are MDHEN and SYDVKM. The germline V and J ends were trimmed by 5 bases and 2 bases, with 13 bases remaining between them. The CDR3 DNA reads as TGTGCCAGCAGTCCTACGGAGGGAGGCAATCAGCCCCAGCATTTT. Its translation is CASSPTEGGNQPQHF.

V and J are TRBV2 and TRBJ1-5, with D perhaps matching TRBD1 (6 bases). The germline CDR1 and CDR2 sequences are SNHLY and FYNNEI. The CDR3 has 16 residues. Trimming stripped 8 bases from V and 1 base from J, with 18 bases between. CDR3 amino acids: CASGEGGRRSNQPQHF. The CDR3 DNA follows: TGTGCCAGCGGCGAAGGGGGGCGGAGGAGCAATCAGCCCCAGCATTTT.

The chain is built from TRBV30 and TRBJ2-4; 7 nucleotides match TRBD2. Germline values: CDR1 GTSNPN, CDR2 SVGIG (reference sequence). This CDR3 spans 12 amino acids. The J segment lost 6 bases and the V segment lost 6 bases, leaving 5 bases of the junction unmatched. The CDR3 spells CACYSGGNIQYF. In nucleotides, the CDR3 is TGTGCCTGTTACTCGGGAGGAAACATTCAGTACTTC.

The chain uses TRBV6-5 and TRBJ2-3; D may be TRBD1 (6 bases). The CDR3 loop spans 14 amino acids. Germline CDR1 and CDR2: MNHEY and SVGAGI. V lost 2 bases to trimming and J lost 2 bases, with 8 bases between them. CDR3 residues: CASSYNRDTDTQYF. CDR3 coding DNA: TGTGCCAGCAGTTACAACAGGGACACAGATACGCAGTATTTT.

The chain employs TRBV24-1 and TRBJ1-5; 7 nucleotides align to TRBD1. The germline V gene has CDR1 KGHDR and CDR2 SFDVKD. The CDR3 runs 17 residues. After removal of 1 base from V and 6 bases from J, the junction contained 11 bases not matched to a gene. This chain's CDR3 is CATSDFVLYEGAQPQHF. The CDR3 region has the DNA TGTGCCACCAGTGATTTCGTATTATATGAGGGGGCTCAGCCCCAGCATTTT.

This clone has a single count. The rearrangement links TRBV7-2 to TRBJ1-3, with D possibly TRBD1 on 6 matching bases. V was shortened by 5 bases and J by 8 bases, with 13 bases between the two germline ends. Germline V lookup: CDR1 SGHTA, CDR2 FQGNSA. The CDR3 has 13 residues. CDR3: CASSPHRVDTIYF. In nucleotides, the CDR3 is TGTGCCAGCAGCCCCCACAGGGTAGACACCATATATTTT.

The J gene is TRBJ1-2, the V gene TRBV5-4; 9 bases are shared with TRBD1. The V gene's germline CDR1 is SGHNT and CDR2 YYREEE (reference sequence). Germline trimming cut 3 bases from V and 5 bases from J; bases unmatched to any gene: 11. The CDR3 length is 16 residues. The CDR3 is CASSSGTGSRLYGYTF. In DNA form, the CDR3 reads TGTGCCAGCAGCTCCGGGACAGGGTCCCGTTTATATGGCTACACCTTC.

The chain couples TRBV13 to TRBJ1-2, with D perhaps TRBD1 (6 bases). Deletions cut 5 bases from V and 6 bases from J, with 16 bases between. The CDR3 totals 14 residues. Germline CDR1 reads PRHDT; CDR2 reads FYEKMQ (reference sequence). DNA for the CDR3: TGTGCCAGCAGCCTCAAAGAGACAGGCGATGGCTACACCTTC. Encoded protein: CASSLKETGDGYTF.

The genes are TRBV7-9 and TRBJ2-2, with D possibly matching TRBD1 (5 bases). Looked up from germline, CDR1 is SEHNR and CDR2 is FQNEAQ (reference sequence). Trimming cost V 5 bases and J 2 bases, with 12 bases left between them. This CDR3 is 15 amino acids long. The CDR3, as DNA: TGTGCCAGCAGCCCCCGGACAAAAAACACCGGGGAGCTGTTTTTT. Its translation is CASSPRTKNTGELFF.